This TCR beta chain was captured in a study of Siglec-9 on CD8 T cells in melanoma. Notes on the study in general: Siglec-9 reportedly marks and regulates an effector memory CD8+ T-cell subset apparently accumulating in melanoma tumors.

Clones were read by immunoSEQ multiplex PCR, and TCRdb kept only the in-frame ones, dropping some. This table has some 27,000 clones, about 80% appearing once. Points on this clone: Its antigen remains unidentified.

Germline CDR1 reads SGDLS; CDR2 reads YYNGEE. V lost 4 bases and J lost 4, with 17 bases in between. The CDR3 consists of 16 residues. The rearrangement joins TRBV9 to TRBJ2-2; possibly TRBD1 for D (5 bases). The sample consisted of Siglec-9- CD8+ T cells sorted from blood. This TCR was recovered from a human donor in good health. In DNA form, the CDR3 reads TGTGCCAGCAGCCCACCGGGCAGGGTAGGCACCGGGGAGCTGTTTTTT. Protein: CASSPPGRVGTGELFF.